This is a list of T cell receptor beta chains from one sample in a study of early T cells in non-severe SARS-CoV-2 infection. In TCRdb, the 5' RACE reads were re-called with MiXCR into one record per CDR3 protein. The table has roughly 23,000 distinct CDR3 sequences, roughly 5.6% seen once. The sequenced sample was whole blood, obtained at baseline. The receptor set was obtained from an adult who was a healthcare worker with PCR-confirmed SARS-CoV-2 infection or an uninfected control (not recorded which). Each CDR3 is given with its conserved first and last residue. The order of the fields is CDR3 protein, CDR3 DNA, D gene, V gene, clone size, CDR3 length, J gene. The D gene is left open where the match is weak. Expanded clones are given a class, and other clones once, few, many or no size at all.

CDR3: CASSDRRTAETYEQYF
DNA: TGCGCCAGCAGTGACCGACGGACAGCGGAAACCTACGAGCAGTACTTC
D: NA
V: TRBV10-2
size: few
length: 16
J: TRBJ2-7

CDR3: CASSVAPQSQPNEKLFF
DNA: TGTGCCAGCAGCGTAGCCCCACAGTCCCAGCCTAATGAAAAACTGTTTTTT
D: NA
V: TRBV9
size: many
length: 17
J: TRBJ1-4

CDR3: CASSTGGYGYEQYF
DNA: TGTGCCAGCAGCACTGGAGGGTACGGCTACGAGCAGTACTTC
D: NA
V: TRBV6-5
size: many
length: 14
J: TRBJ2-7

CDR3: CASSGNSLGTGELFF
DNA: TGTGCCAGCAGCGGAAACAGCCTAGGGACCGGGGAGCTGTTTTTT
D: NA
V: TRBV11-2
size: NA
length: 15
J: TRBJ2-2

CDR3: CASSQQGTLVFPRF
DNA: TGTGCCAGCAGCCAGCAAGGGACACTTGTTTTCCCTCGCTTC
D: NA
V: TRBV5-4
size: NA
length: 14
J: TRBJ1-2

CDR3: CASSWGDKYEQYF
DNA: TGTGCCAGCAGCTGGGGGGACAAGTACGAGCAGTACTTC
D: NA
V: TRBV7-2
size: NA
length: 13
J: TRBJ2-7

CDR3: CASSYSGQANYGYTF
DNA: TGTGCCAGCAGTTATTCGGGACAGGCTAACTATGGCTACACCTTC
D: TRBD1
V: TRBV6-6
size: many
length: 15
J: TRBJ1-2

CDR3: CASAGVWEQFF
DNA: TGTGCCAGCGCAGGGGTATGGGAGCAGTTCTTC
D: NA
V: TRBV2
size: few
length: 11
J: TRBJ2-1

CDR3: CAISDDSYEQYF
DNA: TGTGCCATCAGTGACGACAGCTACGAGCAGTACTTC
D: NA
V: TRBV10-3
size: few
length: 12
J: TRBJ2-7

CDR3: CASSLENEQFF
DNA: TGTGCCAGCAGCTTAGAGAATGAGCAGTTCTTC
D: NA
V: TRBV28
size: medium-sized
length: 11
J: TRBJ2-1

CDR3: CASSGGTSGPSDF
DNA: TGTGCCAGCAGCGGGGGGACTAGCGGACCCTCGGACTTC
D: TRBD2
V: TRBV7-9
size: many
length: 13
J: TRBJ2-7

CDR3: CASSPDSYNSPLHF
DNA: TGTGCCAGCTCACCTGACAGCTATAATTCACCCCTCCACTTT
D: NA
V: TRBV18
size: few
length: 14
J: TRBJ1-6

CDR3: CASSLHVYSNQPQHF
DNA: TGTGCCAGCAGCTTACATGTTTATAGCAATCAGCCCCAGCATTTT
D: NA
V: TRBV13
size: medium-sized
length: 15
J: TRBJ1-5

CDR3: CSARAPTGGYNEQFF
DNA: TGCAGTGCTAGAGCCCCGACAGGGGGGTACAATGAGCAGTTCTTC
D: TRBD1
V: TRBV20-1
size: many
length: 15
J: TRBJ2-1

CDR3: CASSLGKANIEAFF
DNA: TGTGCCAGCAGCTTGGGCAAGGCGAACATTGAAGCTTTCTTT
D: NA
V: TRBV7-9
size: NA
length: 14
J: TRBJ1-1

CDR3: CASSQDWRSGELFF
DNA: TGTGCCAGCAGCCAAGATTGGAGATCCGGGGAGCTGTTTTTT
D: NA
V: TRBV3-1
size: few
length: 14
J: TRBJ2-2

CDR3: CASRTGTEEQPQHF
DNA: TGTGCCAGCAGAACCGGGACAGAGGAACAGCCCCAGCATTTT
D: TRBD1
V: TRBV12-3/TRBV12-4
size: many
length: 14
J: TRBJ1-5

CDR3: CASSFTQGIVYNSPLHF
DNA: TGTGCCAGCAGCTTCACACAGGGTATAGTCTATAATTCACCCCTCCACTTT
D: NA
V: TRBV6-5
size: few
length: 17
J: TRBJ1-6

CDR3: CASRGETQYF
DNA: TGTGCCAGCAGGGGGGAGACCCAGTACTTC
D: NA
V: TRBV7-6
size: many
length: 10
J: TRBJ2-5

CDR3: CASTQRGGPYNEQFF
DNA: TGTGCCAGCACCCAGAGGGGGGGGCCTTACAATGAGCAGTTCTTC
D: NA
V: TRBV7-9
size: NA
length: 15
J: TRBJ2-1

CDR3: CATGRTSGNTIYF
DNA: TGTGCTACGGGACGGACCTCTGGAAACACCATATATTTT
D: NA
V: TRBV30
size: many
length: 13
J: TRBJ1-3

CDR3: CASSLPGPYEQYF
DNA: TGTGCCAGCAGCTTACCAGGTCCCTACGAGCAGTACTTC
D: NA
V: TRBV7-9
size: few
length: 13
J: TRBJ2-7

CDR3: CASSYEENTIYF
DNA: TGTGCCAGCAGTTACGAGGAAAACACCATATATTTT
D: NA
V: TRBV6-5
size: many
length: 12
J: TRBJ1-3

CDR3: CASSVGSQSGADTQYF
DNA: TGTGCCAGCAGCGTAGGCTCACAGAGTGGTGCAGATACGCAGTATTTT
D: NA
V: TRBV9
size: many
length: 16
J: TRBJ2-3

CDR3: CASSTDRGRNEQYF
DNA: TGTGCCAGCAGTACGGACAGGGGGCGCAACGAGCAGTACTTC
D: TRBD1
V: TRBV5-4
size: few
length: 14
J: TRBJ2-7

CDR3: CASRSGTGVETQYF
DNA: TGCGCCAGCAGGTCCGGGACAGGGGTAGAGACCCAGTACTTC
D: TRBD1
V: TRBV5-1
size: NA
length: 14
J: TRBJ2-5

CDR3: CSVGETGGGYTF
DNA: TGCAGCGTTGGGGAGACAGGGGGCGGCTACACCTTC
D: TRBD1
V: TRBV29-1
size: many
length: 12
J: TRBJ1-2

CDR3: CASSWASARETQYF
DNA: TGTGCCAGCAGTTGGGCCAGTGCTCGGGAGACCCAGTACTTC
D: NA
V: TRBV25-1
size: many
length: 14
J: TRBJ2-5

CDR3: CASSRTSGGADTQYF
DNA: TGTGCCAGCAGCCGGACTAGCGGGGGGGCCGATACGCAGTATTTT
D: TRBD2
V: TRBV7-9
size: NA
length: 15
J: TRBJ2-3

CDR3: CSVSRPAYNEQFF
DNA: TGCAGCGTTTCGAGGCCAGCCTACAATGAGCAGTTCTTC
D: NA
V: TRBV29-1
size: many
length: 13
J: TRBJ2-1

CDR3: CASSFWGTGTGANVLTF
DNA: TGTGCCAGCAGTTTTTGGGGGACAGGAACCGGGGCCAACGTCCTGACTTTC
D: TRBD1
V: TRBV6-5
size: NA
length: 17
J: TRBJ2-6

CDR3: CASSRGTSGGNEQFF
DNA: TGTGCCAGCAGCCGCGGGACTAGCGGGGGTAATGAGCAGTTCTTC
D: TRBD2
V: TRBV11-3
size: NA
length: 15
J: TRBJ2-1

CDR3: CASSGQEAGNQPQHF
DNA: TGTGCCAGCTCTGGACAGGAGGCTGGCAATCAGCCCCAGCATTTT
D: TRBD1
V: TRBV18
size: many
length: 15
J: TRBJ1-5

CDR3: CASSLTPYNEKLFF
DNA: TGTGCCAGCAGCTTAACACCGTATAATGAAAAACTGTTTTTT
D: NA
V: TRBV7-2
size: medium-sized
length: 14
J: TRBJ1-4

CDR3: CASSLAAGVYGYTF
DNA: TGTGCCAGCAGCTTAGCGGCGGGAGTCTATGGCTACACCTTC
D: NA
V: TRBV11-1
size: many
length: 14
J: TRBJ1-2

CDR3: CSVRTEVNTEAFF
DNA: TGCAGCGTTAGGACAGAAGTGAACACTGAAGCTTTCTTT
D: NA
V: TRBV29-1
size: many
length: 13
J: TRBJ1-1

CDR3: CASSNYGTGGTNEKLFF
DNA: TGTGCCAGCTCAAATTACGGGACAGGCGGAACTAATGAAAAACTGTTTTTT
D: TRBD1
V: TRBV18
size: NA
length: 17
J: TRBJ1-4

CDR3: CASSLEAGGIYEQYF
DNA: TGTGCCAGCAGCTTAGAGGCAGGGGGCATCTACGAGCAGTACTTC
D: TRBD1
V: TRBV7-2
size: NA
length: 15
J: TRBJ2-7

CDR3: CASSFTRTGRDFF
DNA: TGTGCCAGCAGTTTTACTCGAACGGGAAGAGATTTCTTT
D: NA
V: TRBV12-3/TRBV12-4
size: medium-sized
length: 13
J: TRBJ1-1

CDR3: CASSPTSDGSGELFF
DNA: TGCGCCAGCAGCCCGACTAGCGACGGGTCCGGGGAGCTGTTTTTT
D: TRBD2
V: TRBV10-2
size: many
length: 15
J: TRBJ2-2

CDR3: CASSFSGWAAGNEQYF
DNA: TGTGCCAGCAGCTTTTCGGGCTGGGCGGCCGGGAACGAGCAGTACTTC
D: NA
V: TRBV7-9
size: few
length: 16
J: TRBJ2-7

CDR3: CASSLPSGGGVSDTQYF
DNA: TGTGCCAGCAGCTTACCTAGCGGGGGTGGAGTTTCGGATACGCAGTATTTT
D: TRBD2
V: TRBV7-9
size: many
length: 17
J: TRBJ2-3

CDR3: CASSVQGGVGETQYF
DNA: TGTGCCAGCAGTGTCCAAGGGGGGGTTGGAGAGACCCAGTACTTC
D: NA
V: TRBV25-1
size: many
length: 15
J: TRBJ2-5

CDR3: CASSSNNEQFF
DNA: TGTGCCAGCAGCTCTAACAATGAGCAGTTCTTC
D: NA
V: TRBV7-6
size: NA
length: 11
J: TRBJ2-1